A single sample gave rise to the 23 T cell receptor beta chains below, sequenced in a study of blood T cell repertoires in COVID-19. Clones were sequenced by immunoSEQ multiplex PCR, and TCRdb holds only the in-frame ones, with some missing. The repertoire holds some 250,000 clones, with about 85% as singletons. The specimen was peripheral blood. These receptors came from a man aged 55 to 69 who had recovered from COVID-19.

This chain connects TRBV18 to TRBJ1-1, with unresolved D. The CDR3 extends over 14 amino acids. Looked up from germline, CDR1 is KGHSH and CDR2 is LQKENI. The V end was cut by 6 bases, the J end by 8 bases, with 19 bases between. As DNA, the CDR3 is TGTGCCAGCTCTCAACAGAGGCGGGCCTGGGAAGCTTTCTTT. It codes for CASSQQRRAWEAFF.

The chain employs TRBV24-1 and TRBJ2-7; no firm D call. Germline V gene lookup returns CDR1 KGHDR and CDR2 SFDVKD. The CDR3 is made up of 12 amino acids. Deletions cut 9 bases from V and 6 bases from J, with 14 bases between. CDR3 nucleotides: TGTGCCACCGCTTTCACCCCACTCGAGCAGTACGTC. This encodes CATAFTPLEQYV.

CDR3 sequence: CASSETGSDTQYF. The DNA for the CDR3 is TGTGCCAGCAGTGAAACAGGGTCGGATACGCAGTATTTT. V usage is TRBV25-1 and J usage is TRBJ2-3; D is possibly TRBD1 (6 bases). This CDR3 is 13 amino acids long. V dropped 2 bases and J dropped 6 bases, with 9 bases sitting between them. CDR1 is MGHDK and CDR2 is SYGVNS in the germline V gene. Full variable domain (rest looked up from reference TRBV25-1 and TRBJ2-3): EADIYQTPRYLVIGTGKKITLECSQTMGHDKMYWYQQDPGMELHLIHYSYGVNSTEKGDLSSESTVSRIRTEHFPLTLESARPSHTSQYLCASSETGSDTQYFGPGTRLTVL.

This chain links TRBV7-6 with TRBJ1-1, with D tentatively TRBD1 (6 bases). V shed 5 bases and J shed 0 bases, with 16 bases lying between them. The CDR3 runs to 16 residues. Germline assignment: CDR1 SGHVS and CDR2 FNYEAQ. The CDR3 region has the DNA TGTGCCAGCAGCACACAGGGAAGTCGCATGAACACTGAAGCTTTCTTT. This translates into CASSTQGSRMNTEAFF. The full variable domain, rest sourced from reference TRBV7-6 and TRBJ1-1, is GAGVSQSPRYKVTKRGQDVALRCDPISGHVSLYWYRQALGQGPEFLTYFNYEAQQDKSGLPNDRFSAERPEGSISTLTIQRTEQRDSAMYRCASSTQGSRMNTEAFFGQGTRLTVV.

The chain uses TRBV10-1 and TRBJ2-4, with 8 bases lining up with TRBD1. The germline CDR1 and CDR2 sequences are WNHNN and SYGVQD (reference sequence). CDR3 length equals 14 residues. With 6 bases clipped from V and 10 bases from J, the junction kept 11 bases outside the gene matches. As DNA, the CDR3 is TGCGCCAGCAGGAAGGACAGGGCCACGGGGATTCAGTACTTC. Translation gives CASRKDRATGIQYF.

The CDR3 sequence: CSVGFTGTEAFF. As DNA, the CDR3 is TGCAGCGTTGGATTTACGGGGACTGAAGCTTTCTTT. The V and J genes are TRBV29-1 and TRBJ1-1; D call uncertain. V gave up 4 bases and J gave up 5 bases, with 11 bases separating them. The CDR3 totals 12 residues. In germline, CDR1 is SQVTM, CDR2 ANQGSEA.

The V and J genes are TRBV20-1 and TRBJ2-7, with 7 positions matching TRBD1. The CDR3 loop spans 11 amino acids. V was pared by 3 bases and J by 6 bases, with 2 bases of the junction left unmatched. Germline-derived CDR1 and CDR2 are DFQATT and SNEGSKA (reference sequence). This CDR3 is CSASRTGEQYF. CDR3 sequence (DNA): TGCAGTGCTAGCCGGACAGGCGAGCAGTACTTC.

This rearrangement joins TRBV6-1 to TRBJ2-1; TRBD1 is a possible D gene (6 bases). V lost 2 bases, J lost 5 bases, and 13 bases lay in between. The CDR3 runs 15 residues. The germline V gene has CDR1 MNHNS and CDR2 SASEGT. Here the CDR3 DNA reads TGTGCCAGCAGTGAAAGGCAGGGGATCCACAATGAGCAGTTCTTC. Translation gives CASSERQGIHNEQFF.

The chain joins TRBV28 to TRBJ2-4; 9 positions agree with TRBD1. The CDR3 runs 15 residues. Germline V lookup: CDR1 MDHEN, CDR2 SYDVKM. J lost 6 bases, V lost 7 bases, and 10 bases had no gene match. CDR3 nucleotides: TGTGCCAGCACCTCGACAGGGGGTCTGCGAAACATTCAGTACTTC. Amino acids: CASTSTGGLRNIQYF.

CDR3 sequence (DNA): TGCGCCAGCAGTCAATCGGTACAGGGGAGGCCTGAAGCTTTCTTT. This translates into CASSQSVQGRPEAFF. J is TRBJ1-1 and V is TRBV23-1; 7 positions match TRBD1. TRBV23-1 is placed among ORFs of uncertain function. V gave up 0 bases and J gave up 6 bases; unmatched junction bases: 7. The CDR3 covers 15 residues.

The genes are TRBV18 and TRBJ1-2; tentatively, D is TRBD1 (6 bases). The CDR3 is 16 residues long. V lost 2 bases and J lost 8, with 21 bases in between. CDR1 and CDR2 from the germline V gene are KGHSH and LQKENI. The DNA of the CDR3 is TGTGCCAGCTCACCAGTCATTGGGGGCGACGTCTACGGCTACACCTTC. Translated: CASSPVIGGDVYGYTF. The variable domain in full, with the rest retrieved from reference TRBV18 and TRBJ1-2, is NAGVMQNPRHLVRRRGQEARLRCSPMKGHSHVYWYRQLPEEGLKFMVYLQKENIIDESGMPKERFSAEFPKEGPSILRIQQVVRGDSAAYFCASSPVIGGDVYGYTFGSGTRLTVV.

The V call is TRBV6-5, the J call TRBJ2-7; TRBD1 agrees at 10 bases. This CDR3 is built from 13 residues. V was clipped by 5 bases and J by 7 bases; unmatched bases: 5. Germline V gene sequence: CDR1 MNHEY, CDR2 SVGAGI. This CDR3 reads CASSRTGGREQYV. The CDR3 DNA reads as TGTGCCAGCAGTAGGACAGGGGGTAGGGAGCAGTACGTC.

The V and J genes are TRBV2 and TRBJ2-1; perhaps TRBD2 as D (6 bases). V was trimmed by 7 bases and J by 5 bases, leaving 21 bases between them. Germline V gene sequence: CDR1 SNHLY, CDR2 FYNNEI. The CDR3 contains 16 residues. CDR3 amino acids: CASIDFGGAGDNEQFF. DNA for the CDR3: TGTGCCAGCATTGATTTCGGCGGGGCGGGCGACAATGAGCAGTTCTTC.

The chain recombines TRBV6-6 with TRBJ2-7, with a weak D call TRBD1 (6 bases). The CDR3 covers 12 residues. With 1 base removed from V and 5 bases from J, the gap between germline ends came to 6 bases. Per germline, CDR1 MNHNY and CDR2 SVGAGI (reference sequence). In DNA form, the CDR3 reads TGTGCCAGCAGTTACTACAGGGACGAGCAGTACTTC. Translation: CASSYYRDEQYF.

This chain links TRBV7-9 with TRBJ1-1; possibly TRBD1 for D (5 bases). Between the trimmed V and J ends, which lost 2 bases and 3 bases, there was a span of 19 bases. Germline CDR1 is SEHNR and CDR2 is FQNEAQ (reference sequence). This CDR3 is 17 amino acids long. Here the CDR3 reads CASSLIISQGEDTEAFF. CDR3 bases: TGTGCCAGCAGCTTAATTATTTCCCAGGGTGAGGACACTGAAGCTTTCTTT.

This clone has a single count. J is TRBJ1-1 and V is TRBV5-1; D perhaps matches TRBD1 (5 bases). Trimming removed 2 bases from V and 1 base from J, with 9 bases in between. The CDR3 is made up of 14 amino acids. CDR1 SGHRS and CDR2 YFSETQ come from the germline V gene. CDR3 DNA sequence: TGCGCCAGCAGCTTCCAGGGTAGGAACACTGAAGCTTTCTTT. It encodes CASSFQGRNTEAFF.

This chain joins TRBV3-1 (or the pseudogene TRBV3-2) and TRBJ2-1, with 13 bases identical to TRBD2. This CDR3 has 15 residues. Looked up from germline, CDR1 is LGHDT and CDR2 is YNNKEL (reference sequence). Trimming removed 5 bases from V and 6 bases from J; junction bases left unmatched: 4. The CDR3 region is CASSEGTSGTNEQFF. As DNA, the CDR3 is TGTGCCAGCAGCGAAGGGACTAGCGGGACCAATGAGCAGTTCTTC.

CDR3 nucleotide sequence: TGCGCCAGCAGCTTGGGCCCTCTAACTAGCACAGATACGCAGTATTTT. It yields the protein CASSLGPLTSTDTQYF. This rearrangement joins TRBV5-1 to TRBJ2-3, with unresolved D. Trimming shortened V by 0 bases and J by 0 bases, and 11 bases separated the two germline ends. Germline V gives CDR1 SGHRS, CDR2 YFSETQ. This CDR3 has 16 residues.

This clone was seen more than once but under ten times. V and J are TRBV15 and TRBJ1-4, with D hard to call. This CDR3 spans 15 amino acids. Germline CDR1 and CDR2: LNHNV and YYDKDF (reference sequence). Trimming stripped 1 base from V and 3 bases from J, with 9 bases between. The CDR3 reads CATSRGSAPNEKLFF. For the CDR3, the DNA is TGTGCCACCAGCAGAGGATCAGCGCCTAATGAAAAACTGTTTTTT.

The CDR3 DNA reads TGCGCCAGCAGCCCCAACAGGGGCCACGAGCAGTACTTC. Translation: CASSPNRGHEQYF. The V call is TRBV5-1, the J call TRBJ2-7; TRBD1 matches 7 bases. Germline trimming cut 4 bases from V and 5 bases from J; bases unmatched to any gene: 6. Germline-derived CDR1 and CDR2 are SGHRS and YFSETQ. The CDR3 runs to 13 residues.

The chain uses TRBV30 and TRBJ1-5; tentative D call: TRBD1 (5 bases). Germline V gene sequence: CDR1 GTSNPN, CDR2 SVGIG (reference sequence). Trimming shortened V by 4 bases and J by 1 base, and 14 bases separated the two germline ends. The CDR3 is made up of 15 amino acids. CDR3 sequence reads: CAWNPPGVSNQPQHF. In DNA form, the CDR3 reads TGTGCCTGGAACCCCCCGGGGGTGAGCAATCAGCCCCAGCATTTT.

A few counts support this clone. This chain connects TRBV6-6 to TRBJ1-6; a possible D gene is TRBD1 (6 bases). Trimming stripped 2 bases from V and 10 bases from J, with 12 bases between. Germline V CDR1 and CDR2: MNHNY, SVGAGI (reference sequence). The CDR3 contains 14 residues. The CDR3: CASSYHREGSPLHF. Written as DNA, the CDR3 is TGTGCCAGCAGTTACCACAGGGAGGGATCACCCCTCCACTTT.

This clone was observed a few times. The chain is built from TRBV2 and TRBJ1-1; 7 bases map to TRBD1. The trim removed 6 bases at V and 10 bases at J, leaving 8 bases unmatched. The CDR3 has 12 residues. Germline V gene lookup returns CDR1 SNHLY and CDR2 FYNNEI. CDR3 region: CASRGDSERAFF. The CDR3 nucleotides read TGTGCCAGCAGGGGGGACAGCGAACGAGCTTTCTTT.